The next 20 T cell receptor beta chains were all read from a single sample in a study of T cell clonality in common variable immunodeficiency. Repertoires were generated with immunoSEQ multiplex PCR, while TCRdb's copy carries only in-frame clones and drops some. The sample contains 35,000 to 50,000 clones, none of them singletons. The sample was peripheral blood mononuclear cells. All receptors come from a person aged 18-70 years in good health.

This clone was seen at least ten times. The CDR3 loop reads CASSLWTAGEAFF. Partial CDR3 DNA: TGTGCCAGCAGCTTGTGGACCGCAGGGGAA. This chain uses TRBV5-6 with TRBJ1-1; D possibly corresponds to TRBD1 (5 bases). Read sequence stops 3 residues before the CDR3 end, and the germline J gene provides the missing end. The length of the CDR3 is 13 residues. Germline V gene data show CDR1 as SGHDT and CDR2 as YYEEEE.

At least ten counts were recorded for this clone. From the germline J gene comes the end of the CDR3, since the read stops 3 residues before it. This rearrangement joins TRBV19 to TRBJ2-6, with TRBD2 matching 9 bases. Germline V gene sequence: CDR1 LNHDA, CDR2 SQIVND (reference sequence). The CDR3 loop spans 19 amino acids. V dropped 3 bases and J dropped 0; count of bases not matched to a gene: 9. The CDR3: CASSIGDSGGLSGANVLTF. CDR3 DNA, as far as it was read: TGTGCCAGTAGTATCGGTGATAGCGGGGGCCTCTCTGGGGCCAACGTC.

This clone has at least ten counts. The CDR3 end is not reached by the read, which stops 3 residues before it; the germline J gene fills it in. The chain carries TRBV6-2 or TRBV6-3 and TRBJ1-1, with TRBD1 as a possible D gene (6 bases). Trimming removed 6 bases from V and 5 bases from J, with 16 bases in between. Germline V gene lookup returns CDR1 MNHEY and CDR2 SVGEGT. The CDR3 spans 14 residues. The covered CDR3 bases are TGTGCCAGCAGCGATACAGGGTATAAAACTGAA. This sequence encodes CASSDTGYKTE. From start to end, the CDR3 is CASSDTGYKTEAFF.

This clone was recorded at least ten times. Sequencing ends 3 residues short of the CDR3 end; the germline J gene provides the rest. The rearrangement joins TRBV7-2 to TRBJ1-2; no clear D. The length of the CDR3 is 13 residues. V dropped 3 bases and J dropped 2 bases, with 7 bases sitting between them. Germline CDR1 SGHTA, CDR2 FQGNSA. CDR3 bases read: TGTGCCAGCAGCTTTTCCACAAACTATGGC. Translating gives CASSFSTNYG. The full CDR3 protein reads CASSFSTNYGYTF. The full variable domain, in which reference TRBV7-2 and TRBJ1-2 provide the parts outside the CDR3, is GAGVSQSPSNKVTEKGKDVELRCDPISGHTALYWYRQSLGQGLEFLIYFQGNSAPDKSGLPSDRFSAERTGGSVSTLTIQRTQQEDSAVYLCASSFSTNYGYTFGSGTRLTVV.

This clone was seen at least ten times. The CDR3 extends 3 residues past the end of the read, so its final part is completed from the germline J gene. V usage is TRBV10-3 and J usage is TRBJ1-1; a weak D match, TRBD1 (6 bases). The CDR3 loop spans 14 amino acids. Between the trimmed V and J ends, which lost 6 bases and 1 base, there was a span of 12 bases. Germline CDR1 ENHRY, CDR2 SYGVKD. The sequenced CDR3 bases are TGTGCCATCAGATCCTCGACAGGGAACACTGAA. This gives the protein CAIRSSTGNTE. The whole CDR3 sequence reads CAIRSSTGNTEAFF.

At least ten counts were recorded for this clone. Read coverage stops 3 residues before the CDR3 terminus; the germline J gene supplies the remainder. The gene calls are TRBV19 and TRBJ2-1; tentatively, D is TRBD2 (7 bases). Trimming took off 6 bases at V and 5 bases at J, with 20 bases between the two ends. Germline V gene lookup returns CDR1 LNHDA and CDR2 SQIVND (reference sequence). The length of the CDR3 is 16 residues. The sequenced part of the CDR3 DNA is TGTGCCAGTAGCCCGCGGGGGCCTTCAATAAACAATGAG. The encoded protein is CASSPRGPSINNE. The whole CDR3 protein is CASSPRGPSINNEQFF.

This clone was counted at least ten times. The read stops 3 residues short of the end of the CDR3; the missing end is completed from the germline J gene. The chain uses TRBV20-1 and TRBJ2-1; TRBD2 aligns across 7 bases. Germline V gives CDR1 DFQATT, CDR2 SNEGSKA (reference sequence). Unmatched junction bases numbered 7, after V lost 1 base and J lost 4 bases. The CDR3 sequence is 15 residues long. The covered CDR3 bases are TGCAGTGCTAGAGCAGGGACTATATCTTACAATGAG. Protein: CSARAGTISYNE. The full CDR3 protein is CSARAGTISYNEQFF.

This clone was observed at least ten times. The read gets to within 3 residues of the CDR3 end, and the germline J gene fills in the rest. The genes are TRBV19 and TRBJ2-1; 11 positions match TRBD1. The CDR3 sequence is 14 residues long. Germline V CDR1 and CDR2: LNHDA, SQIVND (reference sequence). Germline trimming cut 6 bases from V and 3 bases from J; bases unmatched to any gene: 1. Incomplete CDR3 DNA: TGTGCCAGTAGGGACAGGGGGCTCTACAATGAG. Translating it yields CASRDRGLYNE. The full CDR3 protein is CASRDRGLYNEQFF. Full variable domain (remainder filled in from reference TRBV19 and TRBJ2-1): DGGITQSPKYLFRKEGQNVTLSCEQNLNHDAMYWYRQDPGQGLRLIYYSQIVNDFQKGDIAEGYSVSREKKESFPLTVTSAQKNPTAFYLCASRDRGLYNEQFFGPGTRLTVL.

This clone was seen at least ten times. The germline gene is not matched at one end of the junction; a read error may be the cause. The sequenced fragment ends 3 residues before the CDR3 boundary, so the rest is inferred from the germline J gene. V usage is TRBV4-2 and J usage is TRBJ1-4; TRBD1 is a possible D gene (6 bases). The CDR3 totals 18 residues. From germline, CDR1 is LGHNA and CDR2 YNFKEQ. This chain's CDR3 is CASSQDGGGFATNEKLFF. CDR3 bases read: TGCGCCAGCAGCCAAGATGGGGGCGGGTTTGCAACTAATGAAAAA.

This clone was picked up many times. The sequence runs out 3 residues before the end of the CDR3; the remainder is reconstructed from the germline J gene. The chain joins TRBV7-3 to TRBJ1-1, with TRBD1 matching 9 bases. The CDR3 length is 16 residues. Germline values: CDR1 SGHTA, CDR2 FQGTGA. With V trimmed by 6 bases and J by 4 bases, 12 bases remained unmatched. The covered CDR3 bases are TGTGCCAGCAGTCACGGGACAGGGAGTACGGGCACTGAA. Protein: CASSHGTGSTGTE. The whole CDR3 region reads CASSHGTGSTGTEAFF.

This clone came up many times. The sequenced fragment ends 3 residues before the CDR3 boundary, so the rest is inferred from the germline J gene. This chain uses TRBV11-2 with TRBJ2-3; D is undetermined. The V gene lost 6 bases and the J gene lost 1 base, with 11 bases spanning the gap. The V gene's germline CDR1 is SGHAT and CDR2 FQNNGV. The CDR3 is made up of 14 amino acids. The CDR3 sequence: CASSLILGTDTQYF. The part of the CDR3 DNA that was read is TGTGCCAGCAGTTTAATTCTTGGCACAGATACG.

This clone appeared many times. Sequencing ends 3 residues short of the CDR3 end; the germline J gene provides the rest. V gene TRBV9 combines with J gene TRBJ1-5; D is unclear. V lost 3 bases and J lost 1, with 17 bases in between. Per the germline V gene, CDR1 is SGDLS and CDR2 is YYNGEE. There are 17 residues in the CDR3. The sequenced part of the CDR3 DNA is TGTGCCAGCAGCGCCCCCTCCATTACACCCAGCAATCAGCCC. This encodes CASSAPSITPSNQP. The full CDR3 protein is CASSAPSITPSNQPQHF.

This clone came up many times. The read terminates 3 residues ahead of where the CDR3 ends, so the germline J gene completes it. The chain recombines TRBV12-3 or TRBV12-4 with TRBJ1-1, with 12 bases lining up with TRBD1. V shed 11 bases, J shed 6 bases, and the junction held 13 bases outside the gene matches. CDR3 length equals 15 residues. The CDR3 sequence: CAASGGQGAGAEAFF. CDR3 bases read: TGTGCCGCATCGGGGGGACAGGGGGCGGGTGCTGAA.

This clone was counted at least ten times. The read ends 3 residues shy of where the CDR3 ends; the end is completed using the germline J gene. The V gene is TRBV18, the J gene TRBJ2-6, with D uncertain. The V end lost 3 bases, the J end lost 3 bases, and 12 bases lay between the germline ends. Germline CDR1 and CDR2: KGHSH and LQKENI. This CDR3 contains 16 residues. CDR3 DNA, as far as it was read: TGTGCCAGCTCACCGGTCACTCGTGGTGGGGCCAACGTC. This sequence encodes CASSPVTRGGANV. The CDR3 reads in full as CASSPVTRGGANVLTF.

This clone was recorded many times. The read comes to an end 3 residues before the CDR3 does, leaving the germline J gene to fill in the end. The chain is built from TRBV7-2 and TRBJ2-1; no firm D call. V lost 5 bases to trimming and J lost 5 bases, with 10 bases between them. This CDR3 region has 13 residues. CDR1 is SGHTA, CDR2 FQGNSA, per germline. CDR3 protein: CASSGPNDNEQFF. The CDR3 DNA, read in part, is TGTGCCAGCAGCGGGCCCAACGACAATGAG.

This clone occurred many times. Partial CDR3 DNA: TGCAGTGCTTCGACACAGGGAATCGGGGAG. Translation: CSASTQGIGE. The full CDR3 sequence reads CSASTQGIGELFF. The chain joins TRBV20-1 to TRBJ2-2, with D tentatively TRBD1 (6 bases). The CDR3 is cut off 3 residues early in the read; its end comes from the germline J gene. Germline V lookup: CDR1 DFQATT, CDR2 SNEGSKA (reference sequence). This CDR3 spans 13 amino acids. The V and J ends lost 5 bases and 7 bases respectively, with 14 bases between them.

This clone came up many times. The read is 3 residues too short to cover the CDR3 end, so that end is filled in from the germline J gene. The V call is TRBV2, the J call TRBJ2-3; D is possibly TRBD2 (6 bases). CDR3 size: 15 residues. The germline V gene has CDR1 SNHLY and CDR2 FYNNEI. Trimming took off 4 bases at V and 0 bases at J, with 11 bases between the two ends. CDR3 loop: CASSGFAGSTDTQYF. The CDR3 DNA, read in part, is TGTGCCAGCAGTGGGTTCGCGGGAAGCACAGATACG. Supplemented by reference TRBV2 and TRBJ2-3, the full variable domain reads EPEVTQTPSHQVTQMGQEVILRCVPISNHLYFYWYRQILGQKVEFLVSFYNNEISEKSEIFDDQFSVERPDGSNFTLKIRSTKLEDSAMYFCASSGFAGSTDTQYFGPGTRLTVL.

This clone was recorded at least ten times. The read ends 3 residues shy of where the CDR3 ends; the end is completed using the germline J gene. The chain recombines TRBV5-6 with TRBJ2-2; the D gene is possibly TRBD1 (6 bases). Germline CDR1 is SGHDT and CDR2 is YYEEEE. The CDR3 is 15 amino acids. V was trimmed by 3 bases and J by 1 base, leaving 10 bases between them. The CDR3 region is CASSYRVLNTGELFF. The part of the CDR3 DNA that was read is TGTGCCAGCAGCTACAGGGTCCTGAACACCGGGGAG.

This clone was seen at least ten times. The sequenced fragment ends 3 residues before the CDR3 boundary, so the rest is inferred from the germline J gene. The V and J genes are TRBV18 and TRBJ2-5; tentative D call: TRBD2 (5 bases). The CDR3 has 16 residues. The V end was cut by 6 bases, the J end by 5 bases, with 22 bases between. Per the germline V gene, CDR1 is KGHSH and CDR2 is LQKENI. The CDR3: CASSSRPPSAVETQYF. The CDR3 bases that were read are TGTGCCAGCTCGTCTCGGCCCCCCTCAGCGGTGGAGACC.

This clone was seen a few times. The missing CDR3 end, 3 residues past where the read stops, is filled in from the germline J gene. The V gene is TRBV11-3, the J gene TRBJ1-6; no clear D gene. The V and J ends lost 4 bases and 6 bases respectively, with 13 bases between them. Per the germline V gene, CDR1 is SGHNT and CDR2 is YENEEA. The CDR3 runs to 15 residues. The part of the CDR3 DNA that was read is TGTGCCAGCAGCTCGTCCAGTCGGGGTAATTCACCC. Protein: CASSSSSRGNSP. The complete CDR3 reads CASSSSSRGNSPLHF. The full variable domain, in which reference TRBV11-3 and TRBJ1-6 provide the parts outside the CDR3, is EAGVVQSPRYKIIEKKQPVAFWCNPISGHNTLYWYLQNLGQGPELLIRYENEEAVDDSQLPKDRFSAERLKGVDSTLKIQPAELGDSAVYLCASSSSSRGNSPLHFGNGTRLTVT.